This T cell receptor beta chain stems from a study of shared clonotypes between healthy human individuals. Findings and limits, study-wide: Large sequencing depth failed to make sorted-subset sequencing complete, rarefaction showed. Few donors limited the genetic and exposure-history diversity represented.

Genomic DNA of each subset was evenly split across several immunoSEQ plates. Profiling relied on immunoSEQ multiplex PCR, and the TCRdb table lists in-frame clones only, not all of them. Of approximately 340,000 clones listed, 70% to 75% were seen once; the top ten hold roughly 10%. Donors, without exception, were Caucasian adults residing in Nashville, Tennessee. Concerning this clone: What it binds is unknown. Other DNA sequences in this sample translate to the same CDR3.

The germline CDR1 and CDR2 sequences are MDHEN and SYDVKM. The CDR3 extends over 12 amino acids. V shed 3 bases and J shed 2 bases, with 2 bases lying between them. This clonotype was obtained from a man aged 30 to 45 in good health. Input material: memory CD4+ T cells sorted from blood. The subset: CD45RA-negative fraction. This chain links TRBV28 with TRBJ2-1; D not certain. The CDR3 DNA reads TGTGCCAGCAGTTTGGCCTACAATGAGCAGTTCTTC. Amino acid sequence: CASSLAYNEQFF.